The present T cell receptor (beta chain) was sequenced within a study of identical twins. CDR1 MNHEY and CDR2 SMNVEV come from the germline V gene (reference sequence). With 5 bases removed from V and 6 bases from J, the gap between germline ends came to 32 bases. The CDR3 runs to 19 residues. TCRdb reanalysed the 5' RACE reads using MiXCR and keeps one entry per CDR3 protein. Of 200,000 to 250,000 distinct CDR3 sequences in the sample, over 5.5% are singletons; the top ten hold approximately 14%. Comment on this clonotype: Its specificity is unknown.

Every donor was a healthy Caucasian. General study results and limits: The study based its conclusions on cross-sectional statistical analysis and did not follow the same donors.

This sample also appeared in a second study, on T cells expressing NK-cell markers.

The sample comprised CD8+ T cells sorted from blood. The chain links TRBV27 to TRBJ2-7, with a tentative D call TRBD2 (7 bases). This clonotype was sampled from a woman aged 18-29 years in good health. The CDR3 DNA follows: TGTGCCAGCAGTCCAGGTAGGGGGAGGGCCCTCTCTGGGAAGAGCGAGCAGTACTTC. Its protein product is CASSPGRGRALSGKSEQYF.